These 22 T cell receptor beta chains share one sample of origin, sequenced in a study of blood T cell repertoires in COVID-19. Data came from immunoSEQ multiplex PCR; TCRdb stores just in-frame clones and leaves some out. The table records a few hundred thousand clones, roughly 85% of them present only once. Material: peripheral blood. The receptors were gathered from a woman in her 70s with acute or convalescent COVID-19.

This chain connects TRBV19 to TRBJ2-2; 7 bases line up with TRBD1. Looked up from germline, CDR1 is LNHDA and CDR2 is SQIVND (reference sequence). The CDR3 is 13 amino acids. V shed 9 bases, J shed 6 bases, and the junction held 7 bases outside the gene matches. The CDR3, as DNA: TGTGCCAGCACAGGGGCTCGGTCCGGGGAGCTGTTTTTT. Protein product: CASTGARSGELFF.

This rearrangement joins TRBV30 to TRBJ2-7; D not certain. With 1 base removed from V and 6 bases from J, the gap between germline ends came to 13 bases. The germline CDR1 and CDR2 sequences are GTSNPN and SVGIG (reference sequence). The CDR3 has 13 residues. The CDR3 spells CAWSAVSGSEQYF. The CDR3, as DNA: TGTGCCTGGAGTGCCGTTTCGGGTTCCGAGCAGTACTTC. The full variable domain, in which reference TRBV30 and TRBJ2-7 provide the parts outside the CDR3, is SQTIHQWPATLVQPVGSPLSLECTVEGTSNPNLYWYRQAAGRGLQLLFYSVGIGQISSEVPQNLSASRPQDRQFILSSKKLLLSDSGFYLCAWSAVSGSEQYFGPGTRLTVT.

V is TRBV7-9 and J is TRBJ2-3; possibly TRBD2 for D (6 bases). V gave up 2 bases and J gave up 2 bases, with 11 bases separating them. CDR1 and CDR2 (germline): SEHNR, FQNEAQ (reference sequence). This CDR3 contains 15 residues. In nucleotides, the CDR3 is TGTGCCAGCAGCTTATTTGCGGGAAACACAGATACGCAGTATTTT. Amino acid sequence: CASSLFAGNTDTQYF.

The CDR3 DNA is TGTGCCACCAGCAGAGGTCGGGGGTTCACAGATACGCAGTATTTT. Its protein is CATSRGRGFTDTQYF. The chain couples TRBV15 to TRBJ2-3, with D tentatively TRBD2 (6 bases). Germline CDR1 LNHNV, CDR2 YYDKDF (reference sequence). The germline V and J ends were trimmed by 1 base and 2 bases, with 10 bases remaining between them. This CDR3 spans 15 amino acids.

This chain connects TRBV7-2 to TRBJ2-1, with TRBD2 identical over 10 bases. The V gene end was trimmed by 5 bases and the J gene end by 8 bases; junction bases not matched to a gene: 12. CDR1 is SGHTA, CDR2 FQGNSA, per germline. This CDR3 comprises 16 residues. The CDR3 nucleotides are TGTGCCAGCAGCCCCGTCCAGCGGGGGGGAAGGGATGAGCAGTTCTTC. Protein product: CASSPVQRGGRDEQFF.

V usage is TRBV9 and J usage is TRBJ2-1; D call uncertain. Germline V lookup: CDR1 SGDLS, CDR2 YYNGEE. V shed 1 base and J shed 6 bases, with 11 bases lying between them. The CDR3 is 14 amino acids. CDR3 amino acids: CASSVKERSNEQFF. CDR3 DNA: TGTGCCAGCAGCGTAAAGGAGAGAAGCAATGAGCAGTTCTTC.

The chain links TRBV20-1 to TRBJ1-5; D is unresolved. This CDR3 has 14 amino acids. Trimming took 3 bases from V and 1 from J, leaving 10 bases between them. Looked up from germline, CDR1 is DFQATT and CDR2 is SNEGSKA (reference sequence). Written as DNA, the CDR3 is TGCAGTGCTAGTGGACGGGGAAGCAATCAGCCCCAGCATTTT. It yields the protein CSASGRGSNQPQHF.

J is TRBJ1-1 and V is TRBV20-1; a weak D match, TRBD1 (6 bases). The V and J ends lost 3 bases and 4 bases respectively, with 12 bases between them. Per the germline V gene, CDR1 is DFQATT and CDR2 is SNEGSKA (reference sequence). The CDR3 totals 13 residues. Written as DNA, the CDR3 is TGCAGTGCTAGTCGACAGGTGGGCACTGAAGCTTTCTTT. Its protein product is CSASRQVGTEAFF.

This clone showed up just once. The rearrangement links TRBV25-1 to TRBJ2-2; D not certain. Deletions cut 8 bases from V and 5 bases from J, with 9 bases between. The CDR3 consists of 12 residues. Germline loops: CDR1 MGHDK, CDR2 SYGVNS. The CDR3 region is CASQAGTGELFF. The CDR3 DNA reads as TGTGCCAGCCAGGCAGGTACCGGGGAGCTGTTTTTT.

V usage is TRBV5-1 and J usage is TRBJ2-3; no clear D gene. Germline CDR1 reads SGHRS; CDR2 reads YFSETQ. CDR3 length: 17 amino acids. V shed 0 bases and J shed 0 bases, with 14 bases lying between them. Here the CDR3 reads CASSLGRSNPSTDTQYF. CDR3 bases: TGCGCCAGCAGCTTGGGCAGGTCGAACCCTAGCACAGATACGCAGTATTTT.

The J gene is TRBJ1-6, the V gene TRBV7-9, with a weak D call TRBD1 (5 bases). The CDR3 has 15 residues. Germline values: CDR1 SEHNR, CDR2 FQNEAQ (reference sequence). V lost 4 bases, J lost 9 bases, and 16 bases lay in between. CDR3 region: CASSSQTGQSSPLHF. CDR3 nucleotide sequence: TGTGCCAGCAGCTCTCAGACTGGACAAAGTTCACCCCTCCACTTT.

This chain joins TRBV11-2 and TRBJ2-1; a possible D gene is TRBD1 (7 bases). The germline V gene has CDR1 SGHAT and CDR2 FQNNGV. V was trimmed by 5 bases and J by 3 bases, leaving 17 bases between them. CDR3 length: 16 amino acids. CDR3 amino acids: CASSRRGARDYNEQFF. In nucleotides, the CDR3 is TGTGCCAGCAGCCGCAGGGGGGCCCGCGACTACAATGAGCAGTTCTTC.

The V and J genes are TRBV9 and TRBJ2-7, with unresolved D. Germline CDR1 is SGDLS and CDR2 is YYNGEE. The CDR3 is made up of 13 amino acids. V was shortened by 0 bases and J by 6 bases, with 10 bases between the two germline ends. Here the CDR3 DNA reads TGTGCCAGCAGCGTAGCTAGTGTGGGCGAGCAGTACTTC. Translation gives CASSVASVGEQYF.

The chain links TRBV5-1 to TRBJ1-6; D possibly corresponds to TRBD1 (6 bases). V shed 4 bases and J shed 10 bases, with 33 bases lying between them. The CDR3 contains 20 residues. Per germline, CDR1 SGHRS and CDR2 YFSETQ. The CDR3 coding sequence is TGCGCCAGCAGCAACTTCGCCGATATCGGGATACAGGGCAGACACTCACCCCTCCACTTT. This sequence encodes CASSNFADIGIQGRHSPLHF.

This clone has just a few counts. CDR3 residues: CAISDRGASEAFF. The CDR3 DNA is TGTGCCATCAGTGATCGGGGGGCCTCTGAAGCTTTCTTT. The V call is TRBV10-3, the J call TRBJ1-1; D is perhaps TRBD1 (6 bases). Per the germline V gene, CDR1 is ENHRY and CDR2 is SYGVKD. The germline V and J ends were trimmed by 3 bases and 6 bases, with 11 bases remaining between them. There are 13 residues in the CDR3.

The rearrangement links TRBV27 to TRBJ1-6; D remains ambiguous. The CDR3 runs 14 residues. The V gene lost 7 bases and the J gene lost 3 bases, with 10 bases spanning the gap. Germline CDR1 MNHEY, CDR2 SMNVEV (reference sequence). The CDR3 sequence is CASTAPGYNSPLHF. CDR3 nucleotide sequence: TGTGCCAGCACCGCCCCGGGCTATAATTCACCCCTCCACTTT.

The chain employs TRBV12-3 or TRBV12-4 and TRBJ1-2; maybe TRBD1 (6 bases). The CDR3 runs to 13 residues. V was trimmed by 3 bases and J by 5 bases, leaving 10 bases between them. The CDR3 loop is CASSFDRKYGYTF. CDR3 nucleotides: TGTGCCAGCAGTTTCGACAGGAAGTATGGCTACACCTTC.

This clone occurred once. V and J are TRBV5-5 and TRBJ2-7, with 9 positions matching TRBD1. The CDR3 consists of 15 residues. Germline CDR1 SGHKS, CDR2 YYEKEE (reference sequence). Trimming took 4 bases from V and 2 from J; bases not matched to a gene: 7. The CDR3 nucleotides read TGTGCCAGCAGCCCGAGACAGGGGGAGCCCTACGAGCAGTACTTC. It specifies CASSPRQGEPYEQYF.

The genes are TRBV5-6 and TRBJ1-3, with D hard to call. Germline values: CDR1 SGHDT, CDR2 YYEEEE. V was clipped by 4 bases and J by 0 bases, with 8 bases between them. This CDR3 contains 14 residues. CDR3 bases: TGTGCCAGCAGCGCAGGTCGCTCTGGAAACACCATATATTTT. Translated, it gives CASSAGRSGNTIYF.

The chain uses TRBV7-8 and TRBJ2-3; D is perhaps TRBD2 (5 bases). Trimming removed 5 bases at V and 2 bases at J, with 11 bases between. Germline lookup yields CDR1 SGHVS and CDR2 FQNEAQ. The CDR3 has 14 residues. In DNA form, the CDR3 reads TGTGCCAGCAGCGATGGACTCCCCACAGATACGCAGTATTTT. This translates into CASSDGLPTDTQYF.

The CDR3 coding sequence is TGTGCCTCGATAAGGACAGGAGGCACTGAAGCTTTCTTT. Amino acids: CASIRTGGTEAFF. The chain couples TRBV30 to TRBJ1-1, with 7 bases that match TRBD1. The CDR3 runs to 13 residues. V was pared by 7 bases and J by 4 bases, with 9 bases of the junction left unmatched. Per the germline V gene, CDR1 is GTSNPN and CDR2 is SVGIG (reference sequence).

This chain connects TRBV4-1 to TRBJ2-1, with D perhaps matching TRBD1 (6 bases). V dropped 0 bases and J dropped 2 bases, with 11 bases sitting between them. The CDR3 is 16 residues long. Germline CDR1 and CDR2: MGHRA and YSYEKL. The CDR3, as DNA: TGCGCCAGCAGCCAAGATGGGGGCTTCCCCTACAATGAGCAGTTCTTC. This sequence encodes CASSQDGGFPYNEQFF.